One sample yielded the 28 T cell receptor beta chains listed below, sequenced in a study of identical twins. TCRdb re-called the 5' RACE reads through MiXCR, storing one row per CDR3 protein. The data contain around 250,000 distinct CDR3 sequences, around 8.8% of them seen just once; the ten biggest clones take up roughly 3%. This sample was shared with a second study, whose subject was yellow fever vaccine responses in identical twins.

The sample taken for sequencing was CD8+ T cells sorted from blood. These TCRs come from a woman younger than 30 in good health.

The CDR3 DNA is TGCAGTGCTAGAGATGAATGGGTTTTCGACCAAGAGACCCAGTACTTC. Protein sequence: CSARDEWVFDQETQYF. V and J are TRBV20-1 and TRBJ2-5; unclear D gene. Trimming shortened V by 0 bases and J by 0 bases, and 14 bases separated the two germline ends. The CDR3 is 16 residues long. Germline CDR1 and CDR2: DFQATT and SNEGSKA (reference sequence).

This clonotype appeared a few times. The chain employs TRBV9 and TRBJ2-7; 12 bases line up with TRBD1. Germline V gives CDR1 SGDLS, CDR2 YYNGEE. The CDR3 is made up of 15 amino acids. The V and J ends lost 3 bases and 7 bases, in that order; junction bases with no gene match: 8. CDR3: CASSAQGQGAREQYF. The CDR3 nucleotides are TGTGCCAGCAGCGCTCAGGGACAGGGGGCGAGGGAGCAGTACTTC.

This clonotype was found a few times. This chain connects TRBV12-3 or TRBV12-4 to TRBJ2-1; D call uncertain. Trimming removed 8 bases from V and 6 bases from J, with 8 bases in between. The CDR3 has 11 residues. The CDR3 DNA reads TGTGCCAGCCTACAAGTCAATGAGCAGTTCTTC. Its protein product is CASLQVNEQFF.

This rearrangement joins TRBV2 to TRBJ2-1; D is undetermined. The CDR3 contains 12 residues. Germline CDR1 and CDR2: SNHLY and FYNNEI. V was trimmed by 7 bases and J by 4 bases, leaving 8 bases between them. CDR3 residues: CASKAGYNEQFF. CDR3 nucleotides: TGTGCCAGCAAAGCAGGTTACAATGAGCAGTTCTTC.

This clonotype appeared many times. The rearrangement uses TRBV14 and TRBJ2-7; TRBD2 matches at 12 bases. The CDR3 covers 15 residues. Germline values: CDR1 SGHDN, CDR2 FVKESK. The ends lost 3 bases at V and 5 bases at J; junction bases unmatched: 5. Written as DNA, the CDR3 is TGTGCCAGCAGCCACTGGACTAGCGGGATGAACGAGCAGTACTTC. This codes for CASSHWTSGMNEQYF.

The gene calls are TRBV9 and TRBJ2-3; TRBD2 might be the D (5 bases). Germline V gene data show CDR1 as SGDLS and CDR2 as YYNGEE. CDR3 length equals 14 residues. V lost 1 base, J lost 6 bases, and 12 bases lay in between. CDR3 sequence reads: CASSVPPGVDTQYF. The CDR3 coding sequence is TGTGCCAGCAGCGTACCCCCCGGGGTGGATACGCAGTATTTT.

To note about this clonotype: This may be a read error, as it is one base from a much larger clone. The genes are TRBV5-6 and TRBJ2-3; D gene uncertain. In germline, CDR1 is SGHDT, CDR2 YYEEEE. This CDR3 region has 12 residues. CDR3 sequence: CANSAPADTQYF. Here the CDR3 DNA reads TGTGCCAACAGCGCACCTGCAGATACGCAGTATTTT.

This chain connects TRBV20-1 to TRBJ1-1; TRBD1 is a possible D gene (6 bases). The CDR3 consists of 14 residues. Germline V gene data show CDR1 as DFQATT and CDR2 as SNEGSKA (reference sequence). The V gene lost 2 bases and the J gene lost 3 bases, with 13 bases spanning the gap. The CDR3 reads CSARLTTGHTEAFF. DNA for the CDR3: TGCAGTGCTAGACTAACTACAGGGCACACTGAAGCTTTCTTT.

V is TRBV27 and J is TRBJ2-5; possibly TRBD1 for D (6 bases). The germline CDR1 and CDR2 sequences are MNHEY and SMNVEV (reference sequence). This CDR3 comprises 15 residues. V shed 4 bases and J shed 1 base, with 13 bases lying between them. The CDR3 region is CASSYSTGIQETQYF. The CDR3 DNA reads TGTGCCAGCAGTTACAGCACAGGGATCCAAGAGACCCAGTACTTC.

This clonotype was recorded at least ten times. The chain carries TRBV4-3 and TRBJ2-5; TRBD2 might be the D (6 bases). V was clipped by 3 bases and J by 0 bases, with 11 bases between them. Per the germline V gene, CDR1 is LGHNA and CDR2 is YSLEER. CDR3 length: 15 amino acids. Here the CDR3 DNA reads TGCGCCAGCAGCCATTCCCTAGCGAACCAAGAGACCCAGTACTTC. This sequence encodes CASSHSLANQETQYF.

This clonotype was observed at least ten times. The rearrangement joins TRBV12-3 or TRBV12-4 to TRBJ2-1, with D possibly being TRBD1 or TRBD2 (5 bases each). V was trimmed by 4 bases and J by 5 bases, leaving 9 bases between them. The CDR3 runs to 13 residues. This CDR3 reads CASSWGRHNEQFF. CDR3 nucleotide sequence: TGTGCCAGCAGTTGGGGACGGCACAATGAGCAGTTCTTC.

This clonotype was found many times. The CDR3 region is CASTLLAGQETQYF. The CDR3 DNA follows: TGTGCCAGCACCCTACTAGCGGGACAAGAGACCCAGTACTTC. This rearrangement joins TRBV12-3 or TRBV12-4 to TRBJ2-5, with 10 bases aligning to TRBD2. There are 14 residues in the CDR3. J gave up 2 bases and V 7 bases, and 4 bases lay outside the gene matches.

The gene calls are TRBV20-1 and TRBJ1-4, with TRBD1 as a possible D gene (6 bases). The CDR3 length is 13 residues. CDR1 DFQATT and CDR2 SNEGSKA come from the germline V gene (reference sequence). Trimming cost V 5 bases and J 2 bases, with 9 bases left between them. CDR3 region: CSAQGYTNEKLFF. DNA of the CDR3: TGCAGTGCTCAGGGGTACACTAATGAAAAACTGTTTTTT.

This chain links TRBV4-1 with TRBJ2-1; 10 bases map to TRBD2. Germline CDR1 MGHRA, CDR2 YSYEKL. The J segment lost 9 bases and the V segment lost 1 base, leaving 9 bases of the junction unmatched. The CDR3 is 16 amino acids. The chain's CDR3 is CASSQALGLAGVEQFF. The CDR3 DNA sequence: TGCGCCAGCAGCCAAGCTCTCGGGCTAGCGGGAGTTGAGCAGTTCTTC.

V usage is TRBV7-3 and J usage is TRBJ1-1; a possible D gene is TRBD1 (5 bases). This CDR3 is built from 14 residues. Germline V lookup: CDR1 SGHTA, CDR2 FQGTGA. The ends were cut back, 5 bases at V and 3 bases at J, with 13 bases in the middle. The CDR3 here is CASSALGGDTEAFF. In nucleotides, the CDR3 is TGTGCCAGCAGCGCCCTTGGAGGGGACACTGAAGCTTTCTTT.

Ten or more counts support this clonotype. The chain uses TRBV4-3 and TRBJ2-5; D is perhaps TRBD2 (6 bases). The V end lost 0 bases, the J end lost 7 bases, and 24 bases lay between the germline ends. Germline V gene sequence: CDR1 LGHNA, CDR2 YSLEER. The CDR3 sequence is 18 residues long. CDR3 residues: CASSQDPWAISLGGTQYF. CDR3 nucleotides: TGCGCCAGCAGCCAAGATCCCTGGGCCATTAGTTTGGGGGGGACCCAGTACTTC.

This clonotype was detected only a few times. The V gene is TRBV5-6, the J gene TRBJ2-7; TRBD1 matches at 11 bases. Trimming at V came to 0 bases and at J to 0 bases, leaving 2 bases not matched to a gene. The CDR3 has 16 amino acids. Germline assignment: CDR1 SGHDT and CDR2 YYEEEE. The CDR3 here is CASSLAGTGGSYEQYF. The CDR3 DNA sequence: TGTGCCAGCAGCTTGGCCGGGACAGGGGGCTCCTACGAGCAGTACTTC.

The CDR3 region is CASSVTSGVGETQYF. In DNA, the CDR3 is TGTGCCAGCAGTGTCACTAGTGGGGTTGGGGAGACCCAGTACTTC. The chain is built from TRBV12-3 or TRBV12-4 and TRBJ2-5; possible D gene TRBD2, 5 bases. V was shortened by 5 bases and J by 5 bases, with 18 bases between the two germline ends. The CDR3 runs to 15 residues.

The rearrangement links TRBV28 to TRBJ2-7; no reliable D call. CDR1 and CDR2 (germline): MDHEN, SYDVKM. Trimming cost V 7 bases and J 1 base, with 11 bases left between them. The CDR3 runs to 13 residues. The CDR3 DNA sequence: TGTGCCAGCATTTCGGCAAATTCCTACGAGCAGTACTTC. The encoded protein is CASISANSYEQYF.

This clonotype was detected many times. The genes are TRBV20-1 and TRBJ2-1; TRBD2 matches 8 bases. In germline, CDR1 is DFQATT, CDR2 SNEGSKA (reference sequence). This CDR3 has 17 residues. Losses at the gene ends were 0 bases for V and 7 bases for J; bases not matched to a gene: 14. CDR3 residues: CSARDPRSTGGVNEQFF. The CDR3 coding sequence is TGCAGTGCTAGAGACCCCCGGTCCACGGGAGGGGTTAATGAGCAGTTCTTC.

At least ten counts were recorded for this clonotype. The genes are TRBV25-1 and TRBJ2-2; weak D call: TRBD1 (7 bases). The V end lost 6 bases, the J end lost 3 bases, and 17 bases lay between the germline ends. The CDR3 is made up of 16 amino acids. The germline V gene has CDR1 MGHDK and CDR2 SYGVNS. CDR3 DNA: TGTGCCAGCAGCAGGGGGAGGAGTTCCTACACCGGGGAGCTGTTTTTT. Translation gives CASSRGRSSYTGELFF.

This clonotype was counted only a few times. The V gene is TRBV4-3, the J gene TRBJ2-7; D perhaps matches TRBD1 (6 bases). This CDR3 is built from 14 residues. Germline loops: CDR1 LGHNA, CDR2 YSLEER. V lost 5 bases and J 0 bases, leaving 11 bases between the germline ends. The CDR3 region is CASSSSRGSYEQYF. The CDR3 coding sequence is TGCGCCAGCAGCTCGTCCAGGGGCTCCTACGAGCAGTACTTC.

The chain employs TRBV20-1 and TRBJ2-5; unclear D gene. Per germline, CDR1 DFQATT and CDR2 SNEGSKA (reference sequence). Trimming cost V 3 bases and J 5 bases, with 13 bases left between them. The CDR3 sequence is 13 residues long. The CDR3 coding sequence is TGCAGTGCTAGGGCTGGTACCAGGGAGACCCAGTACTTC. It translates to CSARAGTRETQYF.

This clonotype was seen only a few times. The V and J genes are TRBV6-1 and TRBJ2-5; D might be TRBD1 or TRBD2, each matching 5 bases. The germline gives CDR1 MNHNS, CDR2 SASEGT. The CDR3 totals 12 residues. The V and J ends lost 8 bases and 4 bases respectively, with 11 bases between them. DNA for the CDR3: TGTGCCAGCGTCGGGGCGGGAGAGACCCAGTACTTC. This translates into CASVGAGETQYF.

This clonotype was seen many times. This chain connects TRBV5-4 to TRBJ2-5; 7 positions match TRBD1. The CDR3 spans 13 residues. Germline values: CDR1 SGHNT, CDR2 YYREEE (reference sequence). The junction had 5 bases not matched to a gene; V was cut back by 4 bases and J by 5 bases. The CDR3 bases are TGTGCCAGCAGCACCGACAGGGAGGAGACCCAGTACTTC. Encoded protein: CASSTDREETQYF.

This clonotype has a handful of counts. The gene calls are TRBV5-1 and TRBJ2-1, with TRBD2 matching 7 bases. Germline CDR1 and CDR2: SGHRS and YFSETQ. This CDR3 is 17 amino acids long. The V segment lost 6 bases and the J segment 1 base; nucleotides outside the gene matches: 13. The CDR3 reads CASTSGSGRGSYNEQFF. The CDR3 region has the DNA TGCGCCAGCACTAGCGGATCCGGGCGAGGATCCTACAATGAGCAGTTCTTC.

This clonotype was counted at least ten times. One end of the junction varies from germline; a read error may be responsible. The rearrangement joins TRBV4-2 to TRBJ1-5; 9 bases agree with TRBD1. The CDR3 contains 15 residues. Germline CDR1 reads LGHNA; CDR2 reads YNFKEQ. The CDR3 reads CASSEDRGSNQPQHF. CDR3 nucleotides: TGTGCCAGCAGCGAAGACAGGGGGAGCAATCAGCCCCAGCATTTT.

The chain carries TRBV19 and TRBJ1-5; D is uncertain. The CDR3 loop spans 15 amino acids. V lost 11 bases and J lost 2, with 19 bases in between. From germline, CDR1 is LNHDA and CDR2 SQIVND (reference sequence). The CDR3 loop reads CAAGAGVLGNQPQHF. In DNA, the CDR3 is TGTGCCGCCGGCGCCGGGGTCTTAGGCAATCAGCCCCAGCATTTT.